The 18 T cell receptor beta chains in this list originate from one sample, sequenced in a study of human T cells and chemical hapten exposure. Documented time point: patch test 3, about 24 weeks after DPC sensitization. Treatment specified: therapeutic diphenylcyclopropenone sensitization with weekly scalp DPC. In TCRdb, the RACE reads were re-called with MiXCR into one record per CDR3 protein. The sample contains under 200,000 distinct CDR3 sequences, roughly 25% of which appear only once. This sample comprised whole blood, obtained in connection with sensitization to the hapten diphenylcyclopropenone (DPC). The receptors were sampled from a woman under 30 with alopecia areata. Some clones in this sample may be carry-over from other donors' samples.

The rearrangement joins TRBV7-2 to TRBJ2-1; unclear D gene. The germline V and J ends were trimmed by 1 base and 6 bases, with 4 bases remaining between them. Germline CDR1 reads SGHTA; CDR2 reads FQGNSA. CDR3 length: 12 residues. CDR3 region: CASSLVVNEQFF. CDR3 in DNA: TGTGCCAGCAGCTTAGTGGTCAATGAGCAGTTCTTC.

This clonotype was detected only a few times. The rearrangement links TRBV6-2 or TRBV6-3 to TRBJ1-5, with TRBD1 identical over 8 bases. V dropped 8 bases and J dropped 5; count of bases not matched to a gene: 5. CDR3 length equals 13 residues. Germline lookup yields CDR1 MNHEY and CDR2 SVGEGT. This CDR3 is CASGQGEDQPQHF. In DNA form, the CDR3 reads TGTGCCAGCGGACAGGGTGAGGATCAGCCCCAGCATTTT.

Here the CDR3 DNA reads TGCAGCGTGGCCCGGGGGGGCAGGGACACTGAAGCTTTCTTT. It codes for CSVARGGRDTEAFF. This chain links TRBV29-1 with TRBJ1-1; a weak D match, TRBD1 (6 bases). The V end lost 6 bases, the J end lost 3 bases, and 17 bases lay between the germline ends. Germline assignment: CDR1 SQVTM and CDR2 ANQGSEA. The CDR3 consists of 14 residues.

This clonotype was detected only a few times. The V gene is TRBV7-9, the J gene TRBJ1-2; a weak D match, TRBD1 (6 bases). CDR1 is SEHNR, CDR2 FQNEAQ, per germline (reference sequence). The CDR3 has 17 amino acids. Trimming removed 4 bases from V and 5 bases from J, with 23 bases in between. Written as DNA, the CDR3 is TGTGCCAGCAGCTCTTTGTCCGGGACACTACTAGAATATGGCTACACCTTC. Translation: CASSSLSGTLLEYGYTF.

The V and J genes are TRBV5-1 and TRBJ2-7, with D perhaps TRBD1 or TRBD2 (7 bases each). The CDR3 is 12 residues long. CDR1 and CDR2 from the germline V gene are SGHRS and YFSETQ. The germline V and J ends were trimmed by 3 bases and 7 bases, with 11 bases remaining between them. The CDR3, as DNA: TGCGCCAGCAGCTGGGAGGGACAGGAGCAGTACTTC. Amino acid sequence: CASSWEGQEQYF.

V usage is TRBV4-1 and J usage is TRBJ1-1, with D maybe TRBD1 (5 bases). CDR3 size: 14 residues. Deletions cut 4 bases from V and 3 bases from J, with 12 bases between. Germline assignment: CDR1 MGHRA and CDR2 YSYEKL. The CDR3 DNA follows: TGCGCCAGCAGCCTTTTCACAGGACACACTGAAGCTTTCTTT. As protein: CASSLFTGHTEAFF.

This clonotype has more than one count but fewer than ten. For the CDR3, the DNA is TGCGCCAGCAGCCCCCCCGACCCCTCACCTGAGCAGTTCTTC. It codes for CASSPPDPSPEQFF. The chain has TRBV4-3 and TRBJ2-1; D is unresolved. Trimming left V 4 bases short and J 9 bases short, with 16 bases between. The CDR3 loop spans 14 amino acids. Germline V CDR1 and CDR2: LGHNA, YSLEER.

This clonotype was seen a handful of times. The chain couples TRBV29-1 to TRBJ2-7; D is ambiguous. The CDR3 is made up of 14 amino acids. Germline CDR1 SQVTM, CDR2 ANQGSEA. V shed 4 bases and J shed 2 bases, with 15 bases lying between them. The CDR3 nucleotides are TGCAGCGTTGTTGGATACGCCTTAACCTACGAGCAGTACTTC. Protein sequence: CSVVGYALTYEQYF.

The CDR3 here is CASSLGASGRTDTQYF. The CDR3 coding sequence is TGTGCCAGCAGCTTAGGGGCGTCCGGGAGAACAGATACGCAGTATTTT. J is TRBJ2-3 and V is TRBV7-2, with a possible D match to TRBD2 (6 bases). Germline V gene sequence: CDR1 SGHTA, CDR2 FQGNSA. The CDR3 totals 16 residues. With 1 base removed from V and 3 bases from J, the gap between germline ends came to 14 bases.

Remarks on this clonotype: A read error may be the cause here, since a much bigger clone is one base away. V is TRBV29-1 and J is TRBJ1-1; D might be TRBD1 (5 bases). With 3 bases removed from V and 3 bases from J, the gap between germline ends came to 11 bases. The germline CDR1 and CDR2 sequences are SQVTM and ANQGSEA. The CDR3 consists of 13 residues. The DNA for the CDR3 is TGCAGCGTTGAGAATGGGGCGTACACTGAAGCTTTCTTT. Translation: CSVENGAYTEAFF. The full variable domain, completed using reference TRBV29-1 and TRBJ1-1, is SAVISQKPSRDICQRGTSLTIQCQVDSQVTMMFWYRQQPGQSLTLIATANQGSEATYESGFVIDKFPISRPNLTFSTLTVSNMSPEDSSIYLCSVENGAYTEAFFGQGTRLTVV.

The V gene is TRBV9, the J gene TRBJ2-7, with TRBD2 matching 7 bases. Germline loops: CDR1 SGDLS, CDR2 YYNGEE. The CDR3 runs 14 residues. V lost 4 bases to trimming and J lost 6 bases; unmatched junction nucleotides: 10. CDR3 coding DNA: TGTGCCAGCAGCCCCAGGGACTACTTTTGCGAGCAGTACTTC. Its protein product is CASSPRDYFCEQYF.

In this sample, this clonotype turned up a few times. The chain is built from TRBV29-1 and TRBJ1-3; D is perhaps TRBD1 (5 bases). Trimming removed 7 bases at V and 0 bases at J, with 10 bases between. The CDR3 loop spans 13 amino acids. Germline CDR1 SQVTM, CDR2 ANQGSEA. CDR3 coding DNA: TGCAGCGCTGGGACGGTCTCTGGAAACACCATATATTTT. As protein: CSAGTVSGNTIYF.

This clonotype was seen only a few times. The CDR3 DNA follows: TGCGCCAGCAGCCAAGTTGCGGGTGAAAAACTGTTTTTT. This gives the protein CASSQVAGEKLFF. The V and J genes are TRBV4-3 and TRBJ1-4; D is unresolved. This CDR3 has 13 amino acids. With 1 base removed from V and 7 bases from J, the gap between germline ends came to 7 bases. CDR1 is LGHNA, CDR2 YSLEER, per germline.

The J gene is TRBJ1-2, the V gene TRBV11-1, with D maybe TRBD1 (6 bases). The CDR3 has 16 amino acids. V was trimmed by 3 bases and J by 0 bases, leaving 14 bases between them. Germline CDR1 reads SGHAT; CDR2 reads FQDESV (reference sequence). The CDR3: CASSLGMDSTNYGYTF. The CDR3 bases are TGTGCCAGCAGCTTGGGGATGGACAGCACTAACTATGGCTACACCTTC.

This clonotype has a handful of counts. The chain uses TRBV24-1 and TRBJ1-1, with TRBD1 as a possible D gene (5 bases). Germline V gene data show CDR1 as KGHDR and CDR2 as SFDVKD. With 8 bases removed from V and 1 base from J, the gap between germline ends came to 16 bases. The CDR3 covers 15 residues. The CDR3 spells CATTSGQGRNTEAFF. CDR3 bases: TGTGCCACCACCTCCGGGCAGGGCCGGAACACTGAAGCTTTCTTT.

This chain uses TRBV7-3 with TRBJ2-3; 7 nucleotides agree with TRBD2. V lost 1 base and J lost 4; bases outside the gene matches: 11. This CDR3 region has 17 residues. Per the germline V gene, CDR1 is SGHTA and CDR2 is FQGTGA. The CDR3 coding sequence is TGTGCCAGCAGCTTAATCGGGGGGAGGGCCCAGGCAGATACGCAGTATTTT. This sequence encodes CASSLIGGRAQADTQYF. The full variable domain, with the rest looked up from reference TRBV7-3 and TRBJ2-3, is GAGVSQTPSNKVTEKGKYVELRCDPISGHTALYWYRQSLGQGPEFLIYFQGTGAADDSGLPNDRFFAVRPEGSVSTLKIQRTERGDSAVYLCASSLIGGRAQADTQYFGPGTRLTVL.

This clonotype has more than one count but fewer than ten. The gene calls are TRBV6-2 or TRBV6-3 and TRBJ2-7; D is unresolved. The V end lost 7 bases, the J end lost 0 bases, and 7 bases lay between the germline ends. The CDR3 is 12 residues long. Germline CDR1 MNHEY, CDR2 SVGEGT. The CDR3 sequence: CASTHASYEQYF. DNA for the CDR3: TGTGCCAGCACCCACGCCTCCTACGAGCAGTACTTC.

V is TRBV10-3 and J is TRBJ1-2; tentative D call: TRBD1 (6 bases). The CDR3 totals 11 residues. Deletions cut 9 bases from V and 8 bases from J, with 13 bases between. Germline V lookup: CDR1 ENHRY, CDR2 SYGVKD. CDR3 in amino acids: CAIQGARGYTF. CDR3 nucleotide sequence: TGTGCCATACAGGGCGCTAGGGGCTACACCTTC.